A selection of T cell receptor beta chains follows, all from one sample in a study of identical twins. TCRdb itself ran the 5' RACE reads through MiXCR, one entry per CDR3 protein. The sample records about 240,000 distinct CDR3 sequences, about 10% being singletons. The specimen sequenced was memory T cells sorted from blood. The receptors derive from a man in his fifties or sixties in good health. Both conserved end residues are part of each CDR3. A D gene is named only where the DNA matches it firmly. Clone size is shown for a subset of rows, as once, few, many or a class of expanded clone.

-,TRBJ1-6,15,-,TRBV28,CAAGRPAGRSSPLHF,TGTGCCGCCGGTAGGCCCGCGGGACGGAGTTCACCCCTCCACTTT
-,TRBJ1-2,12,-,TRBV7-2,CASSLQGGGYTF,TGTGCCAGCAGCTTACAGGGTGGTGGCTACACCTTC
many,TRBJ1-5,11,-,TRBV5-5,CASTLSKPQHF,TGTGCCAGCACTCTATCCAAGCCCCAGCATTTT
few,TRBJ2-2,13,-,TRBV6-2/TRBV6-3,CASSYRGAGELFF,TGTGCCAGCAGTTACAGGGGCGCCGGGGAGCTGTTTTTT
many,TRBJ2-5,16,-,TRBV12-3/TRBV12-4,CASSPARTEYQETQYF,TGTGCCAGCAGCCCGGCCAGGACCGAGTACCAAGAGACCCAGTACTTC
-,TRBJ2-1,14,-,TRBV4-2,CASSQDGGKDEQFF,TGTGCCAGCAGCCAAGATGGCGGGAAAGATGAGCAGTTCTTC
-,TRBJ2-7,17,-,TRBV6-1,CASSPMGRTINSYEQYF,TGTGCCAGCAGTCCCATGGGCAGGACCATCAACTCCTACGAGCAGTACTTC
few,TRBJ2-5,14,TRBD2,TRBV10-3,CAISVRGDQETQYF,TGTGCCATCAGTGTACGGGGGGACCAAGAGACCCAGTACTTC
few,TRBJ2-2,15,TRBD1,TRBV7-2,CASSLRQGWTGELFF,TGTGCCAGCAGCCTGCGACAGGGTTGGACCGGGGAGCTGTTTTTT
-,TRBJ2-1,16,TRBD1,TRBV10-1,CASSERSGQSYNEQFF,TGCGCCAGCAGTGAACGATCGGGACAGTCCTACAATGAGCAGTTCTTC
few,TRBJ2-4,18,-,TRBV4-1,CASSSLGGSGLAKNIQYF,TGCGCCAGCAGCTCCTTAGGGGGGAGCGGGTTAGCCAAAAACATTCAGTACTTC
-,TRBJ2-3,17,TRBD2,TRBV2,CASRGRLLWGGRDTQYF,TGTGCCAGCAGAGGCCGTTTATTGTGGGGGGGACGAGATACGCAGTATTTT
many,TRBJ2-1,16,TRBD2,TRBV7-3,CASSLIGTSSYNEQFF,TGTGCCAGCAGCCTCATCGGGACTAGCTCCTACAATGAGCAGTTCTTC
many,TRBJ1-5,13,-,TRBV5-1,CASRLYSNQPQHF,TGCGCCAGCAGGCTCTATAGCAATCAGCCCCAGCATTTT
many,TRBJ1-5,13,-,TRBV7-2,CASSPERNQPQHF,TGTGCCAGCAGCCCCGAGCGCAATCAGCCCCAGCATTTT
-,TRBJ1-1,15,-,TRBV7-2,CASSLIMGAGTEAFF,TGTGCCAGCAGCTTAATCATGGGGGCAGGCACTGAAGCTTTCTTT
many,TRBJ2-7,15,-,TRBV7-2,CASSFPGSERREQYF,TGTGCCAGCAGCTTCCCGGGGAGTGAAAGGCGCGAGCAGTACTTC
few,TRBJ1-1,13,-,TRBV12-3/TRBV12-4,CASSSRHYTEAFF,TGTGCCAGCAGTTCCCGTCATTACACTGAAGCTTTCTTT
many,TRBJ2-7,15,TRBD1,TRBV4-3,CASSLQPGQVYEQYF,TGCGCCAGCAGCCTCCAACCAGGACAGGTCTACGAGCAGTACTTC
-,TRBJ2-5,14,-,TRBV18,CASSPGKGSETQYF,TGTGCCAGCTCACCAGGGAAGGGGTCGGAGACCCAGTACTTC
many,TRBJ2-1,16,TRBD2,TRBV20-1,CSARPLLAGGLTEQFF,TGCAGTGCTAGACCCCTACTAGCGGGAGGGCTCACAGAGCAGTTCTTC
-,TRBJ2-5,15,TRBD1,TRBV2,CASSALGQVGETQYF,TGTGCCAGCAGCGCCTTAGGACAGGTTGGAGAGACCCAGTACTTC
few,TRBJ2-5,15,-,TRBV7-9,CASSLGNGAQETQYF,TGTGCCAGCAGCTTAGGAAACGGGGCTCAAGAGACCCAGTACTTC
many,TRBJ2-1,17,TRBD2,TRBV12-3/TRBV12-4,CASSSGLAGGLYNEQFF,TGTGCCAGCAGTTCCGGTCTAGCGGGGGGGCTCTACAATGAGCAGTTCTTC
-,TRBJ2-1,15,TRBD2,TRBV3-1,CASSPPGLAYNEQFF,TGTGCCAGCAGCCCCCCGGGACTAGCCTACAATGAGCAGTTCTTC
few,TRBJ2-1,12,-,TRBV10-3,CAISQTGFEQFF,TGTGCCATCAGCCAAACAGGGTTTGAGCAGTTCTTC
few,TRBJ2-3,15,TRBD2,TRBV3-1,CASSQQAGARDTQYF,TGTGCCAGCAGCCAACAAGCGGGAGCTAGAGATACGCAGTATTTT
many,TRBJ2-1,14,-,TRBV4-2,CASSQKGRGDAQFF,TGTGCCAGCAGCCAAAAGGGGAGAGGGGACGCGCAGTTCTTC
-,TRBJ2-5,14,-,TRBV10-3,CAISPIYQRETQYF,TGTGCCATCAGCCCGATTTACCAAAGAGAGACCCAGTACTTC
-,TRBJ2-3,12,-,TRBV2,CASSAARNTQYF,TGTGCCAGCAGTGCGGCCCGCAATACGCAGTATTTT
-,TRBJ2-3,13,-,TRBV10-3,CAISPVPPDTQYF,TGTGCCATCAGTCCAGTACCCCCAGATACGCAGTATTTT
-,TRBJ2-2,16,TRBD2,TRBV4-2,CASSGGLAGNTGELFF,TGTGCCAGCAGCGGGGGACTAGCGGGGAACACCGGGGAGCTGTTTTTT
-,TRBJ1-3,13,-,TRBV7-2,CASTLLSGNTIYF,TGTGCCAGCACCTTGCTGTCTGGAAACACCATATATTTT
few,TRBJ2-5,13,TRBD1,TRBV7-9,CASRLGQGETQYF,TGTGCCAGCAGGTTGGGACAGGGAGAGACCCAGTACTTC
few,TRBJ1-4,12,-,TRBV7-2,CASSPAGRGLFF,TGTGCCAGCAGCCCGGCCGGGAGGGGGCTGTTTTTT
many,TRBJ2-7,14,TRBD2,TRBV10-3,CAARTSGASYEQYF,TGTGCCGCCCGAACTAGCGGGGCCTCCTACGAGCAGTACTTC
many,TRBJ2-2,16,TRBD2,TRBV14,CASRGQRGGRTGELFF,TGTGCCAGCAGAGGTCAGCGGGGGGGCCGTACCGGGGAGCTGTTTTTT
many,TRBJ2-5,16,-,TRBV5-4,CASSSFRQDIQETQYF,TGTGCCAGCAGCTCCTTCAGACAGGACATCCAAGAGACCCAGTACTTC
few,TRBJ2-3,16,TRBD2,TRBV7-2,CASSVRLASLPDTQYF,TGTGCCAGCAGCGTACGACTAGCGTCCCTCCCAGATACGCAGTATTTT
-,TRBJ2-7,13,-,TRBV28,CASSHSSSYEQYF,TGTGCCAGCAGTCATTCCAGCTCCTACGAGCAGTACTTC
-,TRBJ2-5,15,TRBD2,TRBV7-6,CASSTGLAGMETQYF,TGTGCCAGCAGTACGGGACTAGCGGGAATGGAGACCCAGTACTTC
-,TRBJ2-5,14,-,TRBV5-1,CASSLQGDQETQYF,TGCGCCAGCAGCTTGCAGGGCGATCAAGAGACCCAGTACTTC